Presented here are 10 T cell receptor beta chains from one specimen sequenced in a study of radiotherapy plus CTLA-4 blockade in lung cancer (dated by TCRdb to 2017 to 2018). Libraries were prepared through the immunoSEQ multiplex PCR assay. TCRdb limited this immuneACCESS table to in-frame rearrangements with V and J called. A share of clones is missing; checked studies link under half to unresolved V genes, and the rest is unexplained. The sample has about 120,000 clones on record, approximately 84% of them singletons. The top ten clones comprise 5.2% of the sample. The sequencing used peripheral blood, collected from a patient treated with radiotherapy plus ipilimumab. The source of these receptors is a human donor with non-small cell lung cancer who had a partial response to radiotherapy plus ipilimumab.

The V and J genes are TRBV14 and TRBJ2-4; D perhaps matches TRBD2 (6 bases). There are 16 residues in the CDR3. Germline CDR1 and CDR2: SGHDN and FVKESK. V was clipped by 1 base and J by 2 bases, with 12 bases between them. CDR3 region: CASSQVLAGTKNIQYF. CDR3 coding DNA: TGTGCCAGCAGCCAAGTACTAGCTGGGACCAAAAACATTCAGTACTTC.

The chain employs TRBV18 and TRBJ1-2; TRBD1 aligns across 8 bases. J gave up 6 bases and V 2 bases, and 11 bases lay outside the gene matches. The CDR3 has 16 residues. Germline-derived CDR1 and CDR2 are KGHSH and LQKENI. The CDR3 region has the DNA TGTGCCAGCTCACCAAACGGACAGGGTGGTATTAATGGCTACACCTTC. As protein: CASSPNGQGGINGYTF.

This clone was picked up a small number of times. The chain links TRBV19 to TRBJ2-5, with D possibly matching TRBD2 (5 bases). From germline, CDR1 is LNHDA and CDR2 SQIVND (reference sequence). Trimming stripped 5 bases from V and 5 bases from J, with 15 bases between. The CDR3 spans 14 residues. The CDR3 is CASSPGTPRETQYF. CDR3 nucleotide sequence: TGTGCCAGTAGTCCGGGAACCCCGAGGGAGACCCAGTACTTC.

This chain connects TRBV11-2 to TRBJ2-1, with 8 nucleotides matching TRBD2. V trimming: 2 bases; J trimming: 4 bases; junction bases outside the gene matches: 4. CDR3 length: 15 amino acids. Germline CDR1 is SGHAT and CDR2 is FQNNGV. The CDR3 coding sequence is TGTGCCAGCAGCTTAAAGGGACTAGTATACAATGAGCAGTTCTTC. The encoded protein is CASSLKGLVYNEQFF.

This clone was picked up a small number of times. DNA for the CDR3: TGTGCCAGTAGTCCCTCAGGGGGCAATCAGCCCCAGCATTTT. It codes for CASSPSGGNQPQHF. The chain employs TRBV19 and TRBJ1-5; TRBD1 might be the D (6 bases). The CDR3 spans 14 residues. V lost 5 bases and J lost 2, with 10 bases in between. The germline V gene has CDR1 LNHDA and CDR2 SQIVND (reference sequence).

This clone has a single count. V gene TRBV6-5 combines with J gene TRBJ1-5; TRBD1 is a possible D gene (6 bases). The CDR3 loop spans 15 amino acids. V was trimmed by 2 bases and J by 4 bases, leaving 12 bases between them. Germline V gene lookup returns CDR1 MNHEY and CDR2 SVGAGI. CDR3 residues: CASSYGAQGNQPQHF. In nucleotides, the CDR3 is TGTGCCAGCAGTTACGGGGCACAGGGAAATCAGCCCCAGCATTTT.

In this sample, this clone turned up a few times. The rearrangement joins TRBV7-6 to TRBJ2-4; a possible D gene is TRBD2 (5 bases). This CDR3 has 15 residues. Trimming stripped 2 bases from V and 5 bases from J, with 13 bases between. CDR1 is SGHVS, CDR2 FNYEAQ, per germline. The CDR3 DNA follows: TGTGCCAGCAGCTTAACCGGGAATTCCCAAAACATTCAGTACTTC. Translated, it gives CASSLTGNSQNIQYF.

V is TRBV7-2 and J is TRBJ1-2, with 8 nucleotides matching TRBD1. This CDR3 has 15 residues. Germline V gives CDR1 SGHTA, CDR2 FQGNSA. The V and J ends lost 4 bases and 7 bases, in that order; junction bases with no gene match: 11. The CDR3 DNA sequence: TGTGCCAGCAGCTCCGCCGGACAGGGAGTCGGTGGCTACACCTTC. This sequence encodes CASSSAGQGVGGYTF.

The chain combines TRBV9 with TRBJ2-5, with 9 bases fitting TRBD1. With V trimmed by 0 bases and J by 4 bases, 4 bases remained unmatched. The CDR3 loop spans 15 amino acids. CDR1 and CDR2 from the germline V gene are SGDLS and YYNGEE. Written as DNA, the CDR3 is TGTGCCAGCAGCGTAGTCGGGACAGGGTCAGAGACCCAGTACTTC. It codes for CASSVVGTGSETQYF. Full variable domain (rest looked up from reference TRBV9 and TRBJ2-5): DSGVTQTPKHLITATGQRVTLRCSPRSGDLSVYWYQQSLDQGLQFLIQYYNGEERAKGNILERFSAQQFPDLHSELNLSSLELGDSALYFCASSVVGTGSETQYFGPGTRLLVL.

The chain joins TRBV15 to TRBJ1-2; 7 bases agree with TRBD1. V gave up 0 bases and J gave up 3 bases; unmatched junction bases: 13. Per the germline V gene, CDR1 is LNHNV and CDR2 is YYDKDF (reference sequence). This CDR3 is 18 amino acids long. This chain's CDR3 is CATSRDRASGQRHYGYTF. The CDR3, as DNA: TGTGCCACCAGCAGAGATAGGGCATCGGGACAGCGTCACTATGGCTACACCTTC.